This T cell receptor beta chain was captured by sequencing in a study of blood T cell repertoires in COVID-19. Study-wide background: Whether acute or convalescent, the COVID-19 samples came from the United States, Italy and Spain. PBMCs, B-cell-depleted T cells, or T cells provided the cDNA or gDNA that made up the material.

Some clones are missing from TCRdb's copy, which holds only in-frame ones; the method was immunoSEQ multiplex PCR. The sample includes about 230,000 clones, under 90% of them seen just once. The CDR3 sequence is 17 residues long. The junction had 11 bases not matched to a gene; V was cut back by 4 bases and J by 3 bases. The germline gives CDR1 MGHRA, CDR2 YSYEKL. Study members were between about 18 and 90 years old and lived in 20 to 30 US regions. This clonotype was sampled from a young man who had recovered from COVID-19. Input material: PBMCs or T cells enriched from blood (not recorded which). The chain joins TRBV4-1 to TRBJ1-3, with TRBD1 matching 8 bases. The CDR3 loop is CASSPRGTGTSGNTIYF. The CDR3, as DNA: TGCGCCAGCAGCCCCCGAGGGACAGGTACGAGTGGAAACACCATATATTTT.